The T cell receptor (beta chain) described here comes from a study of CD8 T cells in Susac syndrome. CDR3 size: 13 residues. Germline lookup yields CDR1 SNHLY and CDR2 FYNNEI. V was clipped by 6 bases and J by 3 bases, with 12 bases between them. Random-hexamer reverse transcription was applied to about 0.45 to 1 ug RNA. TCRdb fed the immunoSEQ multiplex PCR reads into MiXCR, producing one record per CDR3 protein. The profile shows 330,000 or so distinct CDR3 sequences, over 75% of them singletons. This chain links TRBV2 with TRBJ2-7, with D perhaps matching TRBD1 or TRBD2 (6 bases each). Specimen: CD8+ T cells from PBMCs. The receptor's source is a human donor with multiple sclerosis. This chain's CDR3 is CASRGGQIYEQYF. CDR3 DNA: TGTGCCAGCAGGGGGGGACAAATCTACGAGCAGTACTTC. Complete variable domain (other parts from reference TRBV2 and TRBJ2-7): EPEVTQTPSHQVTQMGQEVILRCVPISNHLYFYWYRQILGQKVEFLVSFYNNEISEKSEIFDDQFSVERPDGSNFTLKIRSTKLEDSAMYFCASRGGQIYEQYFGPGTRLTVT.